Following are 32 T cell receptor beta chains from one sample sequenced in a study of blood T cells in healthy people across ages. Next came a second PCR, run for about 7 to 12 cycles, which used a sample-barcoded 5' primer along with a J-beta primer mix. TCRdb ran MiXCR on the 5' RACE reads and lists one entry per CDR3 protein. The data contain 550,000 to 750,000 distinct CDR3 sequences, around 20% of them singletons. The sample was blood. These receptors all stem from a man aged 70-80 years in good health.

V and J are TRBV29-1 and TRBJ2-7; D ambiguous. This CDR3 spans 12 amino acids. V was clipped by 4 bases and J by 0 bases, with 7 bases between them. The germline CDR1 and CDR2 sequences are SQVTM and ANQGSEA. In nucleotides, the CDR3 is TGCAGCGTTGTAGGCGTCTCCTACGAGCAGTACTTC. Translated, it gives CSVVGVSYEQYF.

The CDR3 here is CASSYGLAGGEDEQFF. CDR3 nucleotides: TGTGCCAGCAGTTACGGGCTAGCGGGAGGTGAGGATGAGCAGTTCTTC. V is TRBV6-5 and J is TRBJ2-1, with TRBD2 matching over 11 bases. The germline V gene encodes CDR1 MNHEY and CDR2 SVGAGI. This CDR3 spans 16 amino acids. The ends lost 2 bases at V and 8 bases at J; junction bases unmatched: 8.

Ten or more counts support this clonotype. The chain carries TRBV7-2 and TRBJ2-4; unclear D gene. The CDR3 spans 12 residues. The V end lost 2 bases, the J end lost 8 bases, and 7 bases lay between the germline ends. Germline CDR1 is SGHTA and CDR2 is FQGNSA. This CDR3 is CASSLPGHIQYF. Here the CDR3 DNA reads TGTGCCAGCAGCTTACCGGGCCACATTCAGTACTTC.

This chain uses TRBV7-9 with TRBJ1-4, with a possible D match to TRBD1 (6 bases). This CDR3 spans 15 amino acids. CDR1 is SEHNR, CDR2 FQNEAQ, per germline (reference sequence). Trimming pared 3 bases from V and 3 bases from J, leaving 11 bases between. CDR3 sequence reads: CASSFPRGPNEKLFF. The DNA of the CDR3 is TGTGCCAGCAGCTTTCCCAGGGGACCTAATGAAAAACTGTTTTTT.

This clonotype was recorded a few times. The V and J genes are TRBV12-3 or TRBV12-4 and TRBJ2-3; 7 bases are shared with TRBD1. After removal of 7 bases from V and 0 bases from J, the junction contained 4 bases not matched to a gene. CDR3 size: 14 residues. For the CDR3, the DNA is TGTGCCAGCACCGTGGACAGGAGCACAGATACGCAGTATTTT. Protein sequence: CASTVDRSTDTQYF.

This clonotype was seen ten or more times. V gene TRBV28 combines with J gene TRBJ1-4; no clear D gene. Germline V gene data show CDR1 as MDHEN and CDR2 as SYDVKM. CDR3 length: 12 residues. Between the trimmed V and J ends, which lost 2 bases and 5 bases, there was a span of 3 bases. The CDR3 DNA sequence: TGTGCCAGCAGTTTAGGGAATGAAAAACTGTTTTTT. It is translated as CASSLGNEKLFF.

DNA for the CDR3: TGCAGTGCTAGTGATGGTCTAGCGGGAGAGACCCAGTACTTC. Translated, it gives CSASDGLAGETQYF. The chain recombines TRBV20-1 with TRBJ2-5; 8 bases agree with TRBD2. The CDR3 length is 14 residues. V lost 3 bases and J lost 4; bases outside the gene matches: 7. CDR1 is DFQATT, CDR2 SNEGSKA, per germline (reference sequence).

This clonotype has only a few counts. This rearrangement joins TRBV6-6 to TRBJ2-7, with TRBD1 identical over 7 bases. The germline V gene has CDR1 MNHNY and CDR2 SVGAGI (reference sequence). With V trimmed by 5 bases and J by 6 bases, 10 bases remained unmatched. CDR3 size: 14 residues. CDR3 in amino acids: CASSTGTVIREQYF. CDR3 nucleotides: TGTGCCAGCAGTACTGGGACAGTGATTCGCGAGCAGTACTTC.

This chain uses TRBV6-5 with TRBJ1-2; tentative D call: TRBD1 (6 bases). V was pared by 4 bases and J by 5 bases, with 14 bases between. This CDR3 contains 14 residues. CDR1 and CDR2 from the germline V gene are MNHEY and SVGAGI. Here the CDR3 reads CASSSAGAEYGYTF. CDR3 coding DNA: TGTGCCAGCAGTTCGGCGGGGGCGGAATATGGCTACACCTTC.

The count of this clonotype is one. The V call is TRBV3-1, the J call TRBJ2-2, with D uncertain. Germline assignment: CDR1 LGHDT and CDR2 YNNKEL (reference sequence). Deletions cut 3 bases from V and 5 bases from J, with 19 bases between. CDR3 length: 17 amino acids. The CDR3 region is CASSQGPVGSKTGELFF. In nucleotides, the CDR3 is TGTGCCAGCAGCCAGGGCCCCGTCGGTAGCAAGACCGGGGAGCTGTTTTTT.

The chain couples TRBV12-3 or TRBV12-4 to TRBJ1-3, with D unresolved. The CDR3 consists of 17 residues. V dropped 7 bases and J dropped 0 bases, with 19 bases sitting between them. The CDR3 is CASTPGGPGSSGNTIYF. The CDR3 coding sequence is TGTGCCAGCACCCCGGGAGGGCCCGGGAGCTCTGGAAACACCATATATTTT.

This clonotype has only a few counts. A junction end diverges from the germline sequence, so it may reflect a read error. The rearrangement uses TRBV6-6 and TRBJ2-5; 8 nucleotides agree with TRBD1. CDR3 length equals 16 residues. CDR1 is MNHNY and CDR2 is SVGAGI in the germline V gene (reference sequence). DNA for the CDR3: TGTGCCAGCAGTCCCCGGGGAGGACAGGGTGGGGAGACCCGGTACTTC. It is translated as CASSPRGGQGGETRYF.

This clonotype occurred many times. The chain joins TRBV7-2 to TRBJ2-7; D is uncertain. This CDR3 comprises 13 residues. Germline assignment: CDR1 SGHTA and CDR2 FQGNSA. V lost 2 bases and J lost 1, with 6 bases in between. The CDR3 loop reads CASSLWVSYEQYF. The DNA for the CDR3 is TGTGCCAGCAGCTTATGGGTGTCCTACGAGCAGTACTTC.

This clonotype appeared a few times. The chain joins TRBV9 to TRBJ2-5; TRBD2 aligns across 9 bases. V gave up 4 bases and J gave up 5 bases; unmatched junction bases: 9. CDR3 length: 15 residues. Per the germline V gene, CDR1 is SGDLS and CDR2 is YYNGEE. CDR3 loop: CASSSHSGSGETQYF. As DNA, the CDR3 is TGTGCCAGCAGCTCTCATAGCGGGAGTGGGGAGACCCAGTACTTC.

The genes are TRBV3-1 and TRBJ1-2, with D uncertain. V was shortened by 4 bases and J by 6 bases, with 15 bases between the two germline ends. From germline, CDR1 is LGHDT and CDR2 YNNKEL (reference sequence). There are 14 residues in the CDR3. This chain's CDR3 is CASSPNAIGHGYTF. The CDR3 DNA reads TGTGCCAGCAGCCCTAACGCCATAGGTCATGGCTACACCTTC.

The chain couples TRBV7-3 to TRBJ1-4; D remains unclear. This CDR3 is 16 amino acids long. V shed 5 bases and J shed 7 bases, with 20 bases lying between them. CDR1 is SGHTA and CDR2 is FQGTGA in the germline V gene. This CDR3 is CASSERTGPGSEKLFF. The CDR3 coding sequence is TGTGCCAGCAGCGAGAGGACGGGCCCCGGGAGTGAAAAACTGTTTTTT.

This clonotype was seen more than once but under ten times. The CDR3 DNA reads TGTGCCAGCAGTTTAAGGGCAAGCCGTCCCTACGAGCAGTACTTC. Protein sequence: CASSLRASRPYEQYF. The rearrangement links TRBV28 to TRBJ2-7; D is unresolved. The germline V and J ends were trimmed by 2 bases and 2 bases, with 13 bases remaining between them. The germline gives CDR1 MDHEN, CDR2 SYDVKM. The length of the CDR3 is 15 residues.

This chain connects TRBV12-3 or TRBV12-4 to TRBJ2-7; D is unclear. This CDR3 is 14 amino acids long. Trimming cost V 4 bases and J 2 bases, with 12 bases left between them. In nucleotides, the CDR3 is TGTGCCAGCAGTTCCACCGCGACCACCTACGAGCAGTACTTC. Translating gives CASSSTATTYEQYF.

This clonotype was found a few times. The rearrangement uses TRBV30 and TRBJ1-2; TRBD1 agrees at 8 bases. This CDR3 comprises 14 residues. V lost 4 bases to trimming and J lost 7 bases; unmatched junction nucleotides: 11. Germline values: CDR1 GTSNPN, CDR2 SVGIG (reference sequence). CDR3 nucleotides: TGTGCCTGGAATCGAGACAGGGGAGTTAGTGGCTACACCTTC. The encoded protein is CAWNRDRGVSGYTF. Full variable domain (rest looked up from reference TRBV30 and TRBJ1-2): SQTIHQWPATLVQPVGSPLSLECTVEGTSNPNLYWYRQAAGRGLQLLFYSVGIGQISSEVPQNLSASRPQDRQFILSSKKLLLSDSGFYLCAWNRDRGVSGYTFGSGTRLTVV.

This clonotype was observed many times. This chain joins TRBV20-1 and TRBJ2-5; 11 bases are shared with TRBD2. The CDR3 is made up of 15 amino acids. After removal of 6 bases from V and 1 base from J, the junction contained 7 bases not matched to a gene. CDR1 and CDR2 (germline): DFQATT, SNEGSKA (reference sequence). CDR3 sequence (DNA): TGCAGTGCAGCACTAGCGGGAGACGTCCAAGAGACCCAGTACTTC. This gives the protein CSAALAGDVQETQYF.

In its sample, this clonotype was seen a few times. This chain joins TRBV12-5 and TRBJ2-4, with a tentative D call TRBD1 (6 bases). CDR1 and CDR2 (germline): LGHNT, FRNRAP. The CDR3 is 17 residues long. The ends were cut back, 6 bases at V and 1 base at J, with 19 bases in the middle. The DNA of the CDR3 is TGTGCTAGTGGGACAACCACAGGGCGATTGGCCAAAAACATTCAGTACTTC. This sequence encodes CASGTTTGRLAKNIQYF.

This chain links TRBV12-3 or TRBV12-4 with TRBJ2-5; tentatively, D is TRBD1 (6 bases). The end of the DNA is better explained by TRBJ2-1, so the J call may be wrong. This CDR3 is built from 15 residues. CDR3 in amino acids: CASRHRDKKRNEQFF. The DNA for the CDR3 is TGTGCCAGCAGACACCGGGACAAAAAGAGGAATGAGCAGTTCTTC.

The chain recombines TRBV7-2 with TRBJ2-7, with 9 bases fitting TRBD1. This CDR3 is built from 16 residues. From germline, CDR1 is SGHTA and CDR2 FQGNSA. The trim removed 5 bases at V and 1 base at J, leaving 9 bases unmatched. In DNA form, the CDR3 reads TGTGCCAGCAGCCACGGACAGGGGACCGTTTCCTACGAGCAGTACTTC. Protein product: CASSHGQGTVSYEQYF. Supplemented by reference TRBV7-2 and TRBJ2-7, the full variable domain reads GAGVSQSPSNKVTEKGKDVELRCDPISGHTALYWYRQSLGQGLEFLIYFQGNSAPDKSGLPSDRFSAERTGGSVSTLTIQRTQQEDSAVYLCASSHGQGTVSYEQYFGPGTRLTVT.

This clonotype was seen only a few times. The chain combines TRBV5-1 with TRBJ1-6, with 11 bases identical to TRBD1. CDR1 is SGHRS, CDR2 YFSETQ, per germline. The trim removed 0 bases at V and 6 bases at J, leaving 5 bases unmatched. This CDR3 is 17 amino acids long. CDR3 loop: CASSLGTGGASNSPLHF. DNA of the CDR3: TGCGCCAGCAGCTTGGGGACAGGGGGCGCCAGTAATTCACCCCTCCACTTT.

The chain couples TRBV10-3 to TRBJ1-2; no clear D. Trimming cost V 0 bases and J 4 bases, with 12 bases left between them. Germline values: CDR1 ENHRY, CDR2 SYGVKD. CDR3 size: 15 residues. The CDR3 region is CAISESWGRSYGYTF. The CDR3 DNA sequence: TGTGCCATCAGTGAGTCCTGGGGAAGGAGCTATGGCTACACCTTC.

This clonotype occurred a few times. The chain has TRBV7-2 and TRBJ2-4, with 10 positions matching TRBD2. V was pared by 5 bases and J by 2 bases, with 6 bases of the junction left unmatched. The CDR3 is 16 amino acids. From germline, CDR1 is SGHTA and CDR2 FQGNSA. This CDR3 reads CASSHTSGVTKNIQYF. The DNA for the CDR3 is TGTGCCAGCAGCCATACTAGCGGGGTAACCAAAAACATTCAGTACTTC. The complete variable domain, with remaining parts taken from reference TRBV7-2 and TRBJ2-4, reads GAGVSQSPSNKVTEKGKDVELRCDPISGHTALYWYRQSLGQGLEFLIYFQGNSAPDKSGLPSDRFSAERTGGSVSTLTIQRTQQEDSAVYLCASSHTSGVTKNIQYFGAGTRLSVL.

This clonotype occurred many times. This sequence joins TRBV29-1 and TRBJ2-1; D call uncertain. CDR3 length: 14 residues. Looked up from germline, CDR1 is SQVTM and CDR2 is ANQGSEA. V lost 3 bases and J lost 0, with 9 bases in between. The CDR3, as DNA: TGCAGCGTTGAGAGCGTCAGCTCCTACAATGAGCAGTTCTTC. It is translated as CSVESVSSYNEQFF.

This clonotype was counted a few times. The rearrangement joins TRBV10-3 to TRBJ2-7; D possibly matches TRBD1 or TRBD2 (5 bases each). Near its end, the DNA agrees better with TRBJ2-1, so the J call may be wrong. The CDR3 totals 16 residues. Germline V CDR1 and CDR2: ENHRY, SYGVKD. The CDR3: CAISEKGPQSYNEQFF. As DNA, the CDR3 is TGTGCCATCAGTGAAAAGGGACCCCAATCCTACAATGAGCAGTTCTTC.

The chain employs TRBV29-1 and TRBJ2-2, with D unclear. Trimming took off 3 bases at V and 1 base at J, with 9 bases between the two ends. Germline-derived CDR1 and CDR2 are SQVTM and ANQGSEA. The CDR3 runs to 14 residues. CDR3 sequence: CSVEGSVNTGELFF. The CDR3 DNA sequence: TGCAGCGTTGAGGGCAGCGTGAACACCGGGGAGCTGTTTTTT.

The V gene is TRBV7-2, the J gene TRBJ1-3; D not resolved. The germline V gene encodes CDR1 SGHTA and CDR2 FQGNSA. This CDR3 spans 15 amino acids. V was trimmed by 5 bases and J by 7 bases, leaving 18 bases between them. CDR3 nucleotide sequence: TGTGCCAGCAGCCTCCCCACTAGACGGACCAACACCATATATTTT. It codes for CASSLPTRRTNTIYF. Full variable domain (remainder filled in from reference TRBV7-2 and TRBJ1-3): GAGVSQSPSNKVTEKGKDVELRCDPISGHTALYWYRQSLGQGLEFLIYFQGNSAPDKSGLPSDRFSAERTGGSVSTLTIQRTQQEDSAVYLCASSLPTRRTNTIYFGEGSWLTVV.

This clonotype turned up a few times. The rearrangement joins TRBV10-3 to TRBJ2-1, with D possibly being TRBD2 (6 bases). Germline loops: CDR1 ENHRY, CDR2 SYGVKD. The CDR3 is made up of 13 amino acids. V lost 10 bases, J lost 5 bases, and 15 bases lay in between. CDR3 coding DNA: TGTGCCACAGGCAGGGAGGCGAACAATGAGCAGTTCTTC. Its translation is CATGREANNEQFF.

This clonotype showed up just a few times. The V and J genes are TRBV7-2 and TRBJ1-2, with D hard to call. The length of the CDR3 is 15 residues. CDR1 and CDR2 from the germline V gene are SGHTA and FQGNSA. The V gene lost 1 base and the J gene lost 2 bases, with 11 bases spanning the gap. Here the CDR3 DNA reads TGTGCCAGCAGCTTAGGAGTTAGTGGGAACTATGGCTACACCTTC. The encoded protein is CASSLGVSGNYGYTF.